This TCR beta chain stems from a study of T cells in Graves' hyperthyroidism and ophthalmopathy. Study observations and caveats: Ophthalmopathy was predicted by the model a median of approximately 6 months ahead of onset.

TCR beta CDR3 sequences were amplified from RNA transcripts. The HTBI set primed first-round TCR CDR3 RT-PCR. TCRdb re-called the multiplex PCR reads through MiXCR, storing one row per CDR3 protein. Of around 520,000 distinct CDR3 sequences listed, approximately 14% were seen once; the top ten hold approximately 13%. V was shortened by 5 bases and J by 6 bases, with 16 bases between the two germline ends. This CDR3 has 15 residues. Per the germline V gene, CDR1 is MNHEY and CDR2 is SMNVEV (reference sequence). This clonotype was seen only a few times. Its target is not known. The specimen sequenced was blood. The sequence derives from a woman between 40 and 50 years old with Graves' hyperthyroidism. The chain combines TRBV27 with TRBJ2-2; possible D gene TRBD2, 6 bases. CDR3 coding DNA: TGTGCCAGCAGTAAGACTAGTTATCTTGCCGGGGAGCTGTTTTTT. It codes for CASSKTSYLAGELFF.